This entry describes one TCR beta chain. Authors' methods: Reference gene primer amplification gave estimated nucleated cell counts. Using immunoSEQ multiplex PCR, the repertoire was profiled, and TCRdb retains in-frame clones only, with some absent. V and J calls and clone size are those listed in that table; D and trimming were worked out from the DNA. The data show around 220,000 clones, approximately 79% seen once. This specimen belongs to a study of blood T cell repertoires in COVID-19. Across the whole study: Both acute and convalescent COVID-19 samples were obtained from the United States, Italy and Spain. T cells, B-cell-depleted T cells, or PBMCs provided the cDNA or gDNA that served as material.

Per the germline V gene, CDR1 is MNHEY and CDR2 is SVGAGI. Trimming removed 6 bases from V and 2 bases from J, with 13 bases in between. This CDR3 region has 14 residues. This clonotype originated in an elderly woman with active or convalescent COVID-19. This sequence joins TRBV6-5 and TRBJ1-2; D is uncertain. The sequencing sample was made of peripheral blood. The CDR3 nucleotides are TGTGCCAGCAGCCGCCCCGACGGGAACTATGGCTACACCTTC. This codes for CASSRPDGNYGYTF.